These T cell receptor beta chains were read from a single sample in a study of blood T cell repertoires in COVID-19. Profiling relied on immunoSEQ multiplex PCR, and the TCRdb table lists in-frame clones only, not all of them. The sample has under 200,000 clones, roughly nine tenths seen once; the top ten hold about 0.72%. Sequencing was performed on peripheral blood. The receptors originated from a woman aged 70-85 years with acute or convalescent COVID-19. CDR3s include the opening cysteine and the closing phenylalanine or tryptophan. Each record gives: J gene, V gene, D gene, clone size, CDR3 DNA, CDR3 protein. The D gene is left open where the match is weak. Clone size is given for some rows only: seen once, a few or many times, or a class if the clone is expanded.

TRBJ2-2 TRBV13 - - TGTGCCAGCAGCATTAACCCTAGAACCGGGGAGCTGTTTTTT CASSINPRTGELFF
TRBJ2-3 TRBV3-1/TRBV3-2 - - TGTGCCAGCAGCCAAAGAAGTCCCAGTGGAGATACGCAGTATTTT CASSQRSPSGDTQYF
TRBJ2-2 TRBV6-5 TRBD2 - TGTGCCAGCAGTTACCTGACTAGCGACACCGGGGAGCTGTTTTTT CASSYLTSDTGELFF
TRBJ2-3 TRBV5-1 TRBD2 - TGCGCCAGCAGCTTCCGACTAGCGGGACCTCCCGATACGCAGTATTTT CASSFRLAGPPDTQYF
TRBJ1-1 TRBV7-6 - - TGTGCCAGCAGCCGACTTCCGGGACAGAACACTGAAGCTTTCTTT CASSRLPGQNTEAFF
TRBJ2-7 TRBV19 - - TGTGCCAGTAGTATCGGCAGGGGCTACGAGCAGTACTTC CASSIGRGYEQYF
TRBJ1-6 TRBV19 - - TGTGCCAGTACCGCCGGTGGTTCCTATAATTCACCCCTCCACTTT CASTAGGSYNSPLHF
TRBJ2-4 TRBV5-1 TRBD2 - TGCGCCAGCAGCTCCCGCGCGGGGGGGCGGGGCAAAAACATTCAGTACTTC CASSSRAGGRGKNIQYF
TRBJ2-7 TRBV7-3 - - TGTGCCAGCAGCTTAAACTTGGAGTACGAGCAGTACTTC CASSLNLEYEQYF
TRBJ1-1 TRBV10-2 - - TGCGCCAGCAGTGAGTCGCCTCGAGCCGAGGCTTTCTTT CASSESPRAEAFF
TRBJ2-5 TRBV7-6 - - TGTGCCAGCAGCCCGAGTGGGGGGGCAGGAGAGACCCAGTACTTC CASSPSGGAGETQYF
TRBJ1-5 TRBV28 - - - CASSLFRFGGNQPQHF
TRBJ2-7 TRBV29-1 - - TGCAGCGGATTAGGGGAGGCCTACGAGCAGTACTTC CSGLGEAYEQYF
TRBJ2-1 TRBV19 TRBD1 - TGTGCCAGTAGAGGACAGGGGCCTGGCTCCTACAATGAGCAGTTCTTC CASRGQGPGSYNEQFF
TRBJ2-5 TRBV5-4 - - TGTGCCAGCAGCTTTACAGAAGAGACCCAGTACTTC CASSFTEETQYF
TRBJ1-3 TRBV5-1 TRBD1 - TGCGCCAGTGGGCTCGGACCGGGACAGGCAAACACCATATATTTT CASGLGPGQANTIYF
TRBJ1-1 TRBV5-6 TRBD1 - TGTGCCAGCAGCTTGTTCCGGGACAGGGCAGCTTTCTTT CASSLFRDRAAFF
TRBJ2-7 TRBV5-1 TRBD2 - TGCGCCAGCAGTCCGGCCGGGGGGTTGTACGAGCAGTACTTC CASSPAGGLYEQYF
TRBJ2-3 TRBV11-2 TRBD1 - TGTGCCAGCAGCTTACGGTCGCAGGGGGCGACAGATACGCAGTATTTT CASSLRSQGATDTQYF
TRBJ2-4 TRBV12-3/TRBV12-4 TRBD2 - TGTGCCAGCAGTTCCGGGACTAGAGACATTCAGTACTTC CASSSGTRDIQYF
TRBJ2-5 TRBV12-5 - few TGTGCTAGTGGTTCAGGAGAGACCCAGTACTTC CASGSGETQYF
TRBJ2-7 TRBV7-9 - - TGTGCCAGCAGTCGAGATAGCGGTTCCTACGAGCAGTACTTC CASSRDSGSYEQYF
TRBJ1-4 TRBV5-1 - - TGCGCCAGCAGCTCCCAGGGGCGTAATGAAAAACTGTTTTTT CASSSQGRNEKLFF
TRBJ2-1 TRBV7-9 TRBD2 once TGTGCCAGCATCCTAATCTCACTAGCGGGGTACAATGAGCAGTTCTTC CASILISLAGYNEQFF
TRBJ2-5 TRBV9 TRBD2 - TGTGCCAGCAGCGTTGGACTAGCGGAAGAGACCCAGTACTTC CASSVGLAEETQYF